This record looks at one T cell receptor beta chain sequence and its context. This receptor's antigen is unknown. The record has no base qualities; no much larger clone is one base away. The sample belongs to a study of blood T cell repertoires in COVID-19 (TCRdb year 2020). Study-wide context: Samples covering the acute and convalescent phases of COVID-19 were provided by collaborators in the United States, Italy and Spain. The material from the prospective study consisted of cDNA or gDNA derived from T cells, B-cell-depleted T cells, or PBMCs. Deeply sampled blood TCRbeta repertoires from subjects exposed to, actively infected with, or recovered from COVID-19 were included in the dataset. A freely available public database, intended as a resource for researchers studying the immune response to SARS-CoV-2, is where the repertoires were released. The samples were drawn from the first 160 participants of the ongoing ImmuneRACE study and from 1,254 subjects provided by 6 global collaborators. Nearly every sample came with metadata listing a de-identified subject ID, COVID-19 status, age in years and sex. Where available, HLA class I and class II types were taken from metadata supplied by the sample provider and were not determined by assay-based typing. Findings and caveats that apply to the study as a whole: The amount of clinical and demographic metadata varied by source and participant and was provided uncurated.

Whole blood was collected in K2EDTA tubes by collaborating institutions according to the institutions' own protocols. For TCRbeta analysis, collaborators shipped samples as frozen whole blood, isolated PBMCs, or DNA extracted from either of those sample types. From cysteine to phenylalanine, the CDR3 is 15 amino acids long. Of the read, only the CDR3 DNA is kept; its 45 bases are in frame from base 1. CDR1 and CDR2 were assigned from the germline V gene as SGHTA and FQGTGA. Compared with germline, V lacks 1 base and J lacks 1 base; bases without a gene match: 0. TCRbeta CDR3 regions were amplified from genomic DNA by means of the immunoSEQ Assay, a bias-controlled multiplex PCR. The study's processing was this. The number of nucleated cells in each sample was estimated from the amplification of reference gene primers within the assay. To quantify the absolute abundance of each unique TCRbeta CDR3 rearrangement, sequence reads were collapsed and filtered. For each sample, productive Simpson clonality was calculated as the square root of Simpson's diversity index over productive rearrangements. The clones in this table, taken by TCRdb from immuneACCESS, are in-frame only. Not every clone is retained; where verified, under half of the shortfall comes from an unresolved V gene, and the cause of the rest is unknown. V and J calls and clone size are as listed in that table; D and trimming were resolved from the DNA. This sample is represented by approximately 99,000 clones; 60% to 85% of them were singletons. The ten largest clones capture about a sixth of the sample.

The receptor comes from a woman of 80 years or more with active or convalescent COVID-19. This chain is built from TRBV7-3 and TRBJ2-1; 8 bases in the middle match TRBD2. The sample comprised peripheral blood. The CDR3 reads as follows: CASSLIAGSYNEQFF. The nucleotide sequence reads TGTGCCAGCAGCTTAATAGCGGGATCCTACAATGAGCAGTTCTTC.